The source of this T cell receptor beta chain is a study of shared clonotypes between healthy human individuals. Study results and caveats: The small donor group covered limited genetic and exposure diversity.

This table comes from immunoSEQ multiplex PCR, and its TCRdb copy is limited to in-frame clones, with some not included. This table holds 650,000 to 800,000 clones, 72% found once. This clone turned up a few times. Its antigen is as yet unknown. The V gene end was trimmed by 8 bases and the J gene end by 6 bases; junction bases not matched to a gene: 7. Germline V gene sequence: CDR1 ENHRY, CDR2 SYGVKD. The CDR3 loop spans 14 amino acids. The chain recombines TRBV10-3 with TRBJ2-7, with TRBD2 matching over 13 bases. Source material: memory CD4+ T cells sorted from blood. Subset reported: CD45RA-negative fraction. The source is a woman under 40 in good health. For the CDR3, the DNA is TGTGCCATCGGAGGACTAGCGGGAGCTGGCGAGCAGTACTTC. The encoded protein is CAIGGLAGAGEQYF.